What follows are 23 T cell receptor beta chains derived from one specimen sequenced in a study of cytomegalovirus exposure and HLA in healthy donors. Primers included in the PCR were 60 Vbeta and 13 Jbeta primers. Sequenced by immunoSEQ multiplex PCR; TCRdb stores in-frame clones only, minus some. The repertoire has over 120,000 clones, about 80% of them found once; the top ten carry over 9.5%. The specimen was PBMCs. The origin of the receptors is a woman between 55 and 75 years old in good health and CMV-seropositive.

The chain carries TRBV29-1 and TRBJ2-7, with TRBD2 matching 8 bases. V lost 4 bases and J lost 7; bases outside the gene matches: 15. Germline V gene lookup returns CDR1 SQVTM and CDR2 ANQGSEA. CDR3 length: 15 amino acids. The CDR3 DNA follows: TGCAGCGTTGTTCCCAGCGGGAGTACCCCCTTGGAGCAGTACTTC. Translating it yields CSVVPSGSTPLEQYF.

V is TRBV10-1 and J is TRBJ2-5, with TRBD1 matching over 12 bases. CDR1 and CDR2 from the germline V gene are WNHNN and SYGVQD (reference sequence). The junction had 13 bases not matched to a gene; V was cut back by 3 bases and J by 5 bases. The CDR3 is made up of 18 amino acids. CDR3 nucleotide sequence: TGCGCCAGCAGTGATTTATGGCTTCCGGGACAGGGGGCTGAGACCCAGTACTTC. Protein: CASSDLWLPGQGAETQYF.

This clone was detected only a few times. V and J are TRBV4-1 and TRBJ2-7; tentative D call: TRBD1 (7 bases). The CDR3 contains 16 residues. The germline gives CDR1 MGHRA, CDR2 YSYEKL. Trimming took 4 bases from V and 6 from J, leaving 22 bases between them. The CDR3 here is CASSRAGTAGSGEQYF. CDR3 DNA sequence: TGCGCCAGCAGCCGGGCCGGGACAGCGGGTTCGGGCGAGCAGTACTTC.

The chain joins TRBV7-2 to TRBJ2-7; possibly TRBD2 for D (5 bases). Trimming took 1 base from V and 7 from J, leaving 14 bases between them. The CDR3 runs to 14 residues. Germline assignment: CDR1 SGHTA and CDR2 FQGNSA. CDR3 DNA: TGTGCCAGCAGCTTAGACCCCAGCGGAGAAGAGCAGTACTTC. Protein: CASSLDPSGEEQYF.

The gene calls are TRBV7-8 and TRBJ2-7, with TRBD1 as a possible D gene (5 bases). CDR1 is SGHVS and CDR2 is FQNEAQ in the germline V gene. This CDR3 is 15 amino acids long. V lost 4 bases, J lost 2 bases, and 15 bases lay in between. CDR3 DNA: TGTGCCAGCAGCTCGCGACAGTCCACCGCCTACGAGCAGTACTTC. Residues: CASSSRQSTAYEQYF.

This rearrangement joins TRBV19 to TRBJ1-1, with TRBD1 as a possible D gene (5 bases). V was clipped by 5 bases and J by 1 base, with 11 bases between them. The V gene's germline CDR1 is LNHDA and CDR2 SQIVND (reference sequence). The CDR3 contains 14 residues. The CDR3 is CASSSSDRNTEAFF. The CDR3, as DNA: TGTGCCAGTAGTTCTTCAGACAGGAACACTGAAGCTTTCTTT.

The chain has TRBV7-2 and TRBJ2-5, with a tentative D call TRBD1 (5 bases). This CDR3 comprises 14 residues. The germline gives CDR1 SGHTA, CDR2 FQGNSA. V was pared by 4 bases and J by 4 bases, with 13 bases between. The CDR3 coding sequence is TGTGCCAGCAGCTCGACGGGTACAGGAGAGACCCAGTACTTC. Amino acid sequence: CASSSTGTGETQYF. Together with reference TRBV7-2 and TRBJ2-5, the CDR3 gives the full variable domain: GAGVSQSPSNKVTEKGKDVELRCDPISGHTALYWYRQSLGQGLEFLIYFQGNSAPDKSGLPSDRFSAERTGGSVSTLTIQRTQQEDSAVYLCASSSTGTGETQYFGPGTRLLVL.

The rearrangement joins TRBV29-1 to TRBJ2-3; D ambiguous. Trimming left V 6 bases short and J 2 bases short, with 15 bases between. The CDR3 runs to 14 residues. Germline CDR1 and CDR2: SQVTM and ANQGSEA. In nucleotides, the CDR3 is TGCAGCGTCCCGCAGGCCGGAATCACAGATACGCAGTATTTT. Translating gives CSVPQAGITDTQYF.

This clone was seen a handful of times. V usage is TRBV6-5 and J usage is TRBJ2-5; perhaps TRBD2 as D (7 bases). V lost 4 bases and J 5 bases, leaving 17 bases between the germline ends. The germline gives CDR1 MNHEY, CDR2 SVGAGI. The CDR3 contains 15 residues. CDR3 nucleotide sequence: TGTGCCAGCAGTTCGTATGCGGGGGCCCAGGAGACCCAGTACTTC. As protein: CASSSYAGAQETQYF.

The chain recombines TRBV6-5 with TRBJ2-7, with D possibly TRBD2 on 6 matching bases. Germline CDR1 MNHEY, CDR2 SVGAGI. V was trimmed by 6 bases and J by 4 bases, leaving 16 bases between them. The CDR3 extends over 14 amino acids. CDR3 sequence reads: CASRITSSDYEQYF. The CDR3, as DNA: TGTGCCAGCAGGATCACTAGCTCGGATTACGAGCAGTACTTC.

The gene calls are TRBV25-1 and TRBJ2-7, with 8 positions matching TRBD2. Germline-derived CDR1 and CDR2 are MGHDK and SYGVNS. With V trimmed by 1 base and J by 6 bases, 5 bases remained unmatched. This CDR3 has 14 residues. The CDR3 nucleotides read TGTGCCAGCAGTGAATTGGGGCTAGCGGGCGAGCAGTACTTC. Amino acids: CASSELGLAGEQYF.

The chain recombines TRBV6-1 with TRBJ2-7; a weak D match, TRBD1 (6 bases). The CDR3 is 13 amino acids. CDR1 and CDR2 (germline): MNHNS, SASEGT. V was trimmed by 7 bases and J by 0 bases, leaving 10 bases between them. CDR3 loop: CASKDRYSYEQYF. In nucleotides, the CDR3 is TGTGCCAGCAAGGACAGATACTCCTACGAGCAGTACTTC.

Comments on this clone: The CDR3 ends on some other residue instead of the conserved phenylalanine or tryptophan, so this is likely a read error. The CDR3 DNA sequence: TGTGCCTGGACGTTACGGCCACTCCTGGGTGGGACTGAAGCTTTCCTT. As protein: CAWTLRPLLGGTEAFL. V is TRBV30 and J is TRBJ1-1; unclear D gene. V was shortened by 4 bases and J by 5 bases, with 23 bases between the two germline ends. Germline CDR1 reads GTSNPN; CDR2 reads SVGIG (reference sequence). CDR3 length equals 16 residues.

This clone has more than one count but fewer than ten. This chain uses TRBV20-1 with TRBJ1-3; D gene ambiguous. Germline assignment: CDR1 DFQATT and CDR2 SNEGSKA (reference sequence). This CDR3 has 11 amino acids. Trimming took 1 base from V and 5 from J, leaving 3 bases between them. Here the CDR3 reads CSARVRNTIYF. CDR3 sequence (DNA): TGCAGTGCTAGAGTTAGAAACACCATATATTTT.

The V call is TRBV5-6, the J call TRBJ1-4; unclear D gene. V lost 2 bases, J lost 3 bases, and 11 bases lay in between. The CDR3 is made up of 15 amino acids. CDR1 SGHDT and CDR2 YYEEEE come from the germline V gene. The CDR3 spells CASSFKRPANEKLFF. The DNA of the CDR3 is TGTGCCAGCAGCTTTAAGAGGCCAGCTAATGAAAAACTGTTTTTT.

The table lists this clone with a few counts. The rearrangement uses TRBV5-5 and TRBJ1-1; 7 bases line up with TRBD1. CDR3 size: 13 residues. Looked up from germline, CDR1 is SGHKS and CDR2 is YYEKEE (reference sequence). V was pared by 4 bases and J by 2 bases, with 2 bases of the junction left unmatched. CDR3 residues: CASSRTGNTEAFF. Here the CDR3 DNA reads TGTGCCAGCAGCAGGACAGGCAACACTGAAGCTTTCTTT.

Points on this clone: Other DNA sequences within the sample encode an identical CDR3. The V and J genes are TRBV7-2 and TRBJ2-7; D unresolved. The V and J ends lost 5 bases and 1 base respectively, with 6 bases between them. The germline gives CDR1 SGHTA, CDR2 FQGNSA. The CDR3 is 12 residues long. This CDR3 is CASSLGSYEQYF. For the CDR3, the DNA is TGTGCCAGCAGCCTCGGTTCCTACGAGCAGTACTTC.

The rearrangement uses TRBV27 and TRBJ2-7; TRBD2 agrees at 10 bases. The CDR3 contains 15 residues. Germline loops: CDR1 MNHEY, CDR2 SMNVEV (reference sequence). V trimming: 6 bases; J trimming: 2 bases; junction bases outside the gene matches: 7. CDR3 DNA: TGTGCCAGCAGCCCCAGACTAGCGGGCCCCTACGAGCAGTACTTC. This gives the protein CASSPRLAGPYEQYF.

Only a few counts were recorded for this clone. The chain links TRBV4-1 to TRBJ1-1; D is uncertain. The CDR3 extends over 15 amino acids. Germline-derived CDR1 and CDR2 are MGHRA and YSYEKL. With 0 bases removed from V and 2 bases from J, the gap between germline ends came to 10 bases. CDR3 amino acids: CASSQDQEVNTEAFF. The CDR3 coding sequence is TGCGCCAGCAGCCAAGATCAGGAGGTCAACACTGAAGCTTTCTTT.

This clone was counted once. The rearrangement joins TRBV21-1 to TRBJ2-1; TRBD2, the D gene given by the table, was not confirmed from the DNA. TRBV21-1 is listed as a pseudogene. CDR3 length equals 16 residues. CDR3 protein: CASLRSGRPPKGEQFF. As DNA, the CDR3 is TGTGCCAGTCTACGTAGCGGGAGGCCTCCGAAGGGGGAGCAGTTCTTC.

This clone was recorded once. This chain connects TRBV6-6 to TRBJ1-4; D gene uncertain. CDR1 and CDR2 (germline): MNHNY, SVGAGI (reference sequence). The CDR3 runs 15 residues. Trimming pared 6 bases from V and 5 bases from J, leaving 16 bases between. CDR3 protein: CASSRPTAGNEKLFF. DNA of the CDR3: TGTGCCAGCAGCCGGCCTACGGCCGGGAATGAAAAACTGTTTTTT.

This CDR3 reads CASSEAPDRGGTEAFF. The DNA of the CDR3 is TGTGCCAGCAGTGAAGCCCCGGACAGGGGGGGCACTGAAGCTTTCTTT. The chain links TRBV6-1 to TRBJ1-1; TRBD1 matches 10 bases. This CDR3 comprises 16 residues. The germline V gene has CDR1 MNHNS and CDR2 SASEGT. V was clipped by 0 bases and J by 4 bases; unmatched bases: 5.

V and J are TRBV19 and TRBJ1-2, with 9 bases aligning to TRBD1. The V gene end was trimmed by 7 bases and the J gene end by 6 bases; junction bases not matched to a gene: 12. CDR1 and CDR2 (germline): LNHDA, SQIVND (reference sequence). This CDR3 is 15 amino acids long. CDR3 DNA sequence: TGTGCCAGTACCATCATACCCGGGACAGGGAATGGCTACACCTTC. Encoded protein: CASTIIPGTGNGYTF. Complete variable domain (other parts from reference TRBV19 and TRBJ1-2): DGGITQSPKYLFRKEGQNVTLSCEQNLNHDAMYWYRQDPGQGLRLIYYSQIVNDFQKGDIAEGYSVSREKKESFPLTVTSAQKNPTAFYLCASTIIPGTGNGYTFGSGTRLTVV.